This T cell receptor beta chain was identified in a study of identical twins. Regarding the study as a whole: Twin-shared out-of-frame alpha sequences showed excess low generation probability. A cross-sectional statistical analysis, not follow-up of the same donors, supported the conclusions. Insertions were reduced in abundant cord blood beta clonotypes but not in memory repertoires.

Trimming took off 1 base at V and 2 bases at J, with 16 bases between the two ends. The CDR3 covers 17 residues. Germline CDR1 is LGHNA and CDR2 is YSLEER. MiXCR, applied by TCRdb to the 5' RACE reads, yields one record per CDR3 protein. The table includes some 460,000 distinct CDR3 sequences, approximately 15% detected once. Comments on this clonotype: The antigen remains unidentified.

The same sample was also used in a study of yellow fever vaccine responses in identical twins. From that paper: Reports say the vaccine T cell response in twins looked partly convergent and partly personalized.

The clonotype originates from a woman younger than 35 in good health. The chain employs TRBV4-3 and TRBJ2-3; the D gene is possibly TRBD1 (6 bases). The specimen sequenced was CD4+ T cells sorted from blood. CDR3 amino acids: CASSQGGGVSFTDTQYF. The CDR3 nucleotides read TGCGCCAGCAGCCAAGGAGGGGGTGTCAGCTTCACAGATACGCAGTATTTT.